Detailed here is one T cell receptor (beta chain). The antigen remains unidentified. This CDR3 spans 14 amino acids. Germline V gives CDR1 SEHNR, CDR2 FQNEAQ (reference sequence). The ends were cut back, 3 bases at V and 13 bases at J, with 16 bases in the middle. This record belongs to a study of follicular helper T cells after annual influenza vaccination. The overall study: Some donors were sampled over the 2013-2014, 2014-2015 and 2015-2016 vaccinations.

Time point here: 2013-2014 season, 7 days after vaccination. ICOS+CD38+ and ICOS-CD38- fractions were sorted from non-naive CD4+CXCR5+PD-1+ cells. Study observations and caveats: ICOS+CD38+ cTfh clonality tracked population frequency, and its change tracked circulating plasmablast change. Day 7 ICOS+CD38+ clones were most often found later in ICOS-CD38- cTfh cells.

The data were produced by immunoSEQ multiplex PCR, yet TCRdb's version contains in-frame clones alone and is incomplete. The sample lists 8,500 to 9,000 clones, around 80% occurring once. This TCR was recovered from an adult who received the influenza vaccine. The sequenced sample was CXCR5+ CD38- circulating T follicular helper cells from blood, obtained 7 days after influenza vaccination. The subset is: circulating Tfh, non-naive CD4+CXCR5+PD-1+ (ICOS+CD38+ or ICOS-CD38-). The chain recombines TRBV7-9 with TRBJ1-6; D unresolved. The CDR3 spells CASSLPGSTIPLHF. DNA for the CDR3: TGTGCCAGCAGCTTGCCGGGATCCACGATCCCCCTCCACTTT.